This T cell receptor beta chain was documented in a study of T-cell reconstitution after alpha-beta-depleted transplantation in children. Study outcomes and limitations: Once a year had passed after transplant, T-cell counts and diversity came mostly from newly produced T cells.

This clonotype appeared a few times. Its specificity is not known. Germline loops: CDR1 DFQATT, CDR2 SNEGSKA (reference sequence). Trimming left V 1 base short and J 0 bases short, with 6 bases between. The CDR3 consists of 14 residues. For TCRbeta, the library was prepared with unique molecular identifiers. TCRdb reanalysed the PCR reads using MiXCR and keeps one entry per CDR3 protein. Here the sample spans about a million distinct CDR3 sequences, about 29% being singletons. The chain joins TRBV20-1 to TRBJ1-4; D is unclear. This TCR was recovered from a boy in the first two years of life who had a stem cell transplant for SCID, so the T cells may come from the graft donor. The source material was PBMCs, mostly from graft donor cells, sampled 360 days after TCRalphabeta/CD19-depleted stem cell transplant. CDR3 sequence: CSARAAATNEKLFF. CDR3 coding DNA: TGCAGTGCTAGAGCGGCAGCAACTAATGAAAAACTGTTTTTT.